This T cell receptor beta chain is drawn from a study of beta chain features in type 1 diabetes. The study, taken as a whole, reports: Across all four CD4+ subsets, people with type 1 diabetes showed modestly shorter TCRB CDR3s. Compared to healthy donors, patients appeared to have naive, central memory and Treg TCRB repertoires that were more alike.

As every portion of the isolated RNA was reverse transcribed, the sequencing read expressed TCRB transcripts. Profiled with immunoSEQ multiplex PCR; TCRdb holds only in-frame clones, not every one. The table includes 300,000 to 400,000 clones, roughly 14% detected once. By way of CD45RO/CCR7/CD25/CD127/CD95/CD27, the CD4+ regulatory, stem cell-like memory, central memory and naive cells were sorted. This clone was seen more than once but under ten times. The antigen remains unidentified. J lost 5 bases, V lost 1 base, and 8 bases had no gene match. Germline assignment: CDR1 SGDLS and CDR2 YYNGEE. The CDR3 length is 15 residues.

The sequence came from a woman younger than 35 with type 1 diabetes. Input material: naive CD4+ T cells from blood. This rearrangement joins TRBV9 to TRBJ2-5; 7 bases line up with TRBD2. The CDR3 reads CASSVSGGGVETQYF. The CDR3 bases are TGTGCCAGCAGCGTATCGGGCGGGGGAGTGGAGACCCAGTACTTC.